This entry lists 15 T cell receptor beta chains sequenced from one sample in a study of cytomegalovirus exposure and HLA in healthy donors. The PCR had 60 Vbeta and 13 Jbeta primers. Libraries were prepared by immunoSEQ multiplex PCR; TCRdb keeps only in-frame clonotypes and omits some of them. Of roughly 80,000 clones in the sample, approximately 80% were seen once. Sequencing was performed on PBMCs. The receptors stem from a woman in her thirties in good health and CMV-seronegative.

This sequence joins TRBV6-5 and TRBJ2-7; the D gene is possibly TRBD2 (6 bases). V gave up 5 bases and J gave up 3 bases, with 14 bases separating them. The germline V gene has CDR1 MNHEY and CDR2 SVGAGI. The CDR3 sequence is 14 residues long. The CDR3 DNA follows: TGTGCCAGCAGTCCCCGGGGACTGGGCTACGAGCAGTACTTC. As protein: CASSPRGLGYEQYF.

This clone was found a few times. The chain combines TRBV9 with TRBJ2-2; no firm D call. Germline CDR1 SGDLS, CDR2 YYNGEE. Trimming shortened V by 0 bases and J by 1 base, and 7 bases separated the two germline ends. The CDR3 extends over 15 amino acids. CDR3 residues: CASSVVSRNTGELFF. DNA for the CDR3: TGTGCCAGCAGCGTAGTCTCTCGGAACACCGGGGAGCTGTTTTTT.

The rearrangement links TRBV18 to TRBJ1-2, with D possibly matching TRBD1 (6 bases). Trimming left V 3 bases short and J 4 bases short, with 12 bases between. This CDR3 comprises 14 residues. Germline V gene data show CDR1 as KGHSH and CDR2 as LQKENI. CDR3: CASSPLDSLYGYTF. CDR3 DNA sequence: TGTGCCAGCTCACCCCTGGACAGTCTCTATGGCTACACCTTC.

V usage is TRBV4-2 and J usage is TRBJ2-2, with TRBD2 identical over 11 bases. V shed 1 base, J shed 6 bases, and the junction held 7 bases outside the gene matches. The CDR3 is 17 residues long. Germline CDR1 is LGHNA and CDR2 is YNFKEQ. This CDR3 reads CASSQGVAGGLPGELFF. CDR3 bases: TGTGCCAGCAGCCAAGGGGTAGCGGGAGGGTTACCCGGGGAGCTGTTTTTT.

The chain has TRBV27 and TRBJ1-5; 7 bases map to TRBD1. Per the germline V gene, CDR1 is MNHEY and CDR2 is SMNVEV (reference sequence). V shed 6 bases and J 6 bases; nucleotides not matched to a gene: 11. This CDR3 is built from 15 residues. This chain's CDR3 is CASRGNEGAPQPQHF. CDR3 nucleotide sequence: TGTGCCAGCAGAGGGAACGAGGGGGCACCTCAGCCCCAGCATTTT.

V is TRBV6-5 and J is TRBJ2-1; 8 nucleotides agree with TRBD1. CDR3 length equals 15 residues. Germline values: CDR1 MNHEY, CDR2 SVGAGI. With 2 bases clipped from V and 7 bases from J, the junction kept 7 bases outside the gene matches. CDR3 nucleotide sequence: TGTGCCAGCAGTTACAACCAGGGGGCGCGGAATGAGCAGTTCTTC. Translation gives CASSYNQGARNEQFF.

The chain is built from TRBV19 and TRBJ2-7, with 8 bases matching TRBD1. CDR3 length equals 15 residues. Germline CDR1 and CDR2: LNHDA and SQIVND (reference sequence). After removal of 1 base from V and 5 bases from J, the junction contained 7 bases not matched to a gene. CDR3 sequence: CASSIGAGGFDEQYF. Here the CDR3 DNA reads TGTGCCAGTAGTATAGGGGCAGGGGGCTTCGACGAGCAGTACTTC.

The genes are TRBV7-9 and TRBJ2-5; D might be TRBD2 (5 bases). The V end lost 5 bases, the J end lost 2 bases, and 12 bases lay between the germline ends. CDR1 and CDR2 from the germline V gene are SEHNR and FQNEAQ (reference sequence). This CDR3 has 14 amino acids. The CDR3 sequence: CASSQVAIQETQYF. The CDR3 DNA is TGTGCCAGCAGCCAGGTAGCGATACAAGAGACCCAGTACTTC.

The rearrangement links TRBV5-1 to TRBJ2-5, with 15 bases that match TRBD2. The J segment lost 4 bases and the V segment lost 0 bases, leaving 1 base of the junction unmatched. Germline values: CDR1 SGHRS, CDR2 YFSETQ. The CDR3 contains 16 residues. The CDR3: CASSLGTSGRGETQYF. For the CDR3, the DNA is TGCGCCAGCAGCTTGGGGACTAGCGGGAGGGGAGAGACCCAGTACTTC.

The V and J genes are TRBV28 and TRBJ1-5; D is unclear. The CDR3 has 17 residues. The germline V and J ends were trimmed by 5 bases and 9 bases, with 26 bases remaining between them. Germline V lookup: CDR1 MDHEN, CDR2 SYDVKM. The chain's CDR3 is CASSRRPTHLSLRPQHF. The CDR3 nucleotides are TGTGCCAGCAGTCGGCGGCCCACCCACTTATCATTGCGGCCCCAGCATTTT.

This clone was picked up a small number of times. This sequence joins TRBV6-1 and TRBJ1-4; D gene unclear. CDR1 is MNHNS and CDR2 is SASEGT in the germline V gene. With 4 bases removed from V and 7 bases from J, the gap between germline ends came to 19 bases. This CDR3 is built from 16 residues. The CDR3 DNA is TGTGCCAGCAGTGCAACGCTACAAGACGCTAGTGAAAAACTGTTTTTT. Amino acid sequence: CASSATLQDASEKLFF.

The chain joins TRBV30 to TRBJ2-7, with 7 bases that match TRBD1. Germline trimming cut 0 bases from V and 9 bases from J; bases unmatched to any gene: 11. Germline-derived CDR1 and CDR2 are GTSNPN and SVGIG (reference sequence). The CDR3 spans 14 residues. The DNA of the CDR3 is TGTGCCTGGAGTGTACGTGGACAGGCCCTTCGGCAGTACTTC. This encodes CAWSVRGQALRQYF.

This sequence joins TRBV28 and TRBJ1-2; D uncertain. Germline loops: CDR1 MDHEN, CDR2 SYDVKM. The CDR3 length is 12 residues. Trimming cost V 4 bases and J 5 bases, with 8 bases left between them. CDR3 DNA: TGTGCCAGCAGTTCCCCGACATATGGCTACACCTTC. The encoded protein is CASSSPTYGYTF.

This rearrangement joins TRBV28 to TRBJ2-7; D is unresolved. The CDR3 extends over 12 amino acids. Germline V gives CDR1 MDHEN, CDR2 SYDVKM. The V and J ends lost 2 bases and 4 bases respectively, with 6 bases between them. CDR3 residues: CASSLSRYEQYF. As DNA, the CDR3 is TGTGCCAGCAGTTTAAGTCGGTACGAGCAGTACTTC.

This CDR3 is CASSVGRLQETQYF. DNA of the CDR3: TGTGCCAGCAGTGTGGGTCGACTGCAAGAGACCCAGTACTTC. V and J are TRBV2 and TRBJ2-5, with unresolved D. The V end lost 4 bases, the J end lost 2 bases, and 11 bases lay between the germline ends. The V gene's germline CDR1 is SNHLY and CDR2 FYNNEI. This CDR3 comprises 14 residues.